These 10 T cell receptor beta chains were sequenced from one sample in a study of blood T cell repertoires in COVID-19. TCRdb's table, derived via immunoSEQ multiplex PCR, lists solely in-frame clones and lacks some. The repertoire has about 320,000 clones, around nine tenths of them found once; the top ten carry approximately 12%. The sample consisted of peripheral blood. Every receptor here comes from a woman aged 30 to 39 with COVID-19, enrolled during active disease.

Details on this clone: Other DNA sequences in the same sample also yield this CDR3. The chain has TRBV2 and TRBJ2-7, with D unresolved. Germline V CDR1 and CDR2: SNHLY, FYNNEI. V shed 7 bases and J shed 4 bases, with 8 bases lying between them. There are 11 residues in the CDR3. The CDR3, as DNA: TGTGCCAGCACCCGGAGTTACGAGCAGTACTTC. Translated: CASTRSYEQYF. The variable domain in full, completed from reference TRBV2 and TRBJ2-7, reads EPEVTQTPSHQVTQMGQEVILRCVPISNHLYFYWYRQILGQKVEFLVSFYNNEISEKSEIFDDQFSVERPDGSNFTLKIRSTKLEDSAMYFCASTRSYEQYFGPGTRLTVT.

CDR3 bases: TGTGCCAGCAGTTTAGAGGGGAACTATGGCTACACCTTC. Protein: CASSLEGNYGYTF. The chain combines TRBV12-3 or TRBV12-4 with TRBJ1-2; the D gene is possibly TRBD1 (5 bases). The CDR3 is made up of 13 amino acids. Trimming removed 1 base from V and 2 bases from J, with 5 bases in between.

The sample holds a few counts of this clone. This chain links TRBV5-6 with TRBJ2-1; 8 nucleotides line up with TRBD2. V lost 6 bases, J lost 7 bases, and 12 bases stayed unmatched. The CDR3 runs to 15 residues. Germline V gives CDR1 SGHDT, CDR2 YYEEEE. The CDR3 is CASNPRLAIWNEQFF. Here the CDR3 DNA reads TGTGCCAGCAACCCGAGACTAGCGATATGGAATGAGCAGTTCTTC.

The rearrangement links TRBV24-1 to TRBJ2-5; 9 bases map to TRBD2. This CDR3 is 16 amino acids long. Germline lookup yields CDR1 KGHDR and CDR2 SFDVKD. Trimming at V came to 3 bases and at J to 5 bases, leaving 9 bases not matched to a gene. This CDR3 is CATSDRGGGALETQYF. The CDR3 DNA follows: TGTGCCACCAGTGATCGGGGCGGGGGGGCCCTGGAGACCCAGTACTTC.

The chain has TRBV7-9 and TRBJ1-1, with 8 bases aligning to TRBD1. CDR1 is SEHNR, CDR2 FQNEAQ, per germline (reference sequence). Trimming at V came to 6 bases and at J to 8 bases, leaving 8 bases not matched to a gene. The CDR3 contains 13 residues. CDR3 loop: CASSSLRDREAFF. CDR3 coding DNA: TGTGCCAGCAGTTCATTACGGGACAGGGAAGCTTTCTTT.

This chain links TRBV19 with TRBJ2-1; no reliable D call. Trimming left V 2 bases short and J 7 bases short, with 6 bases between. This CDR3 is 12 amino acids long. Germline values: CDR1 LNHDA, CDR2 SQIVND (reference sequence). CDR3 coding DNA: TGTGCCAGTAGTATACCTAGAAATGAGCAGTTCTTC. Amino acids: CASSIPRNEQFF.

This clone was picked up a small number of times. The chain uses TRBV4-2 and TRBJ2-3; TRBD2 agrees at 9 bases. V lost 5 bases and J lost 7; bases outside the gene matches: 10. Looked up from germline, CDR1 is LGHNA and CDR2 is YNFKEQ. The CDR3 loop spans 15 amino acids. The CDR3 nucleotides are TGTGCCAGCAGCGGTGGGGTAGCGGGGGAGAATACGCAGTATTTT. This codes for CASSGGVAGENTQYF.

The chain uses TRBV27 and TRBJ2-2; 10 bases are a match to TRBD2. Germline CDR1 reads MNHEY; CDR2 reads SMNVEV (reference sequence). V trimming: 6 bases; J trimming: 5 bases; junction bases outside the gene matches: 6. This CDR3 has 15 residues. CDR3 sequence (DNA): TGTGCCAGCAGCTTACTAGCGGGGCGGACCGGGGAGCTGTTTTTT. Its protein product is CASSLLAGRTGELFF.

This chain links TRBV6-1 with TRBJ2-2, with D unclear. The V gene's germline CDR1 is MNHNS and CDR2 SASEGT. Between the trimmed V and J ends, which lost 0 bases and 1 base, there was a span of 3 bases. This CDR3 contains 14 residues. The CDR3 DNA reads as TGTGCCAGCAGTGAAGCCCGGAACACCGGGGAGCTGTTTTTT. Translation gives CASSEARNTGELFF.

The V and J genes are TRBV21-1 and TRBJ2-3; the table's D call, TRBD2, has no DNA check behind it. TRBV21-1 is a recognized pseudogene. The CDR3 is 17 amino acids. CDR3 bases: TGTGCCAGCAGCAAAGAACTAGCCGAGATCTACACAGATACGCAGTATTTT. Protein: CASSKELAEIYTDTQYF.